This T cell receptor (beta chain) originates from a study of OX40 agonist ivuxolimab in advanced cancers. CDR1 and CDR2 (germline): SGDLS, YYNGEE. The CDR3 is made up of 11 amino acids. V shed 0 bases and J shed 12 bases, with 9 bases lying between them. Here immunoSEQ multiplex PCR was the method, and the copy in TCRdb shows in-frame clones only, minus some. This sample has 65,000 to 95,000 clones, with roughly 90% found just once. The V gene is TRBV9, the J gene TRBJ1-2; D unresolved. This TCR came from an adult with an advanced solid tumor such as melanoma, head and neck, liver or kidney cancer. Sequences were derived from CD4+ or CD8+ T cells sorted from blood, sampled in a trial of the OX40 agonist ivuxolimab. The CDR3 loop reads CASSVAGEHTF. The CDR3 DNA is TGTGCCAGCAGCGTAGCCGGGGAGCACACCTTC.